One sample yielded the 24 T cell receptor beta chains listed below, sequenced in a study of control samples from healthy donors and cancer patients. Data came from immunoSEQ multiplex PCR; TCRdb stores just in-frame clones and leaves some out. The table includes 120,000 or so clones, more than 75% detected once. The sample consisted of blood. These receptors were obtained from a man under 40 in good health.

The chain carries TRBV18 and TRBJ1-2; the D is unclear. Trimming left V 2 bases short and J 2 bases short, with 6 bases between. Per germline, CDR1 KGHSH and CDR2 LQKENI. The CDR3 is 13 amino acids. CDR3 amino acids: CASSPSDNYGYTF. The CDR3 DNA reads as TGTGCCAGCTCACCATCAGACAACTATGGCTACACCTTC.

J is TRBJ1-2 and V is TRBV19; 8 nucleotides agree with TRBD1. Germline V gene lookup returns CDR1 LNHDA and CDR2 SQIVND (reference sequence). The CDR3 has 13 amino acids. The V and J ends lost 10 bases and 4 bases, in that order; junction bases with no gene match: 8. This CDR3 is CATEDRVGYGYTF. CDR3 nucleotides: TGTGCCACCGAGGACAGGGTGGGCTATGGCTACACCTTC.

This rearrangement joins TRBV24-1 to TRBJ1-2; the D is unclear. Between the trimmed V and J ends, which lost 7 bases and 2 bases, there was a span of 10 bases. CDR1 is KGHDR and CDR2 is SFDVKD in the germline V gene. The CDR3 is made up of 13 amino acids. The CDR3, as DNA: TGTGCCACCAGGGGAGGAGAGAACTATGGCTACACCTTC. Protein product: CATRGGENYGYTF.

Here the CDR3 reads CASSSQGEFDNEQFF. The CDR3 nucleotides read TGTGCCAGCAGCTCACAGGGGGAATTCGACAATGAGCAGTTCTTC. V is TRBV7-9 and J is TRBJ2-1; 8 bases align to TRBD1. Germline V CDR1 and CDR2: SEHNR, FQNEAQ (reference sequence). The CDR3 contains 15 residues. The V gene end was trimmed by 4 bases and the J gene end by 5 bases; junction bases not matched to a gene: 7.

V usage is TRBV3-1 (or the pseudogene TRBV3-2) and J usage is TRBJ1-4; TRBD1 matches at 9 bases. V was clipped by 4 bases and J by 8 bases; unmatched bases: 14. Germline V gives CDR1 LGHDT, CDR2 YNNKEL (reference sequence). CDR3 length equals 17 residues. CDR3 DNA sequence: TGTGCCAGCAGCCCCCATGACAGGGGGATATCCAGGGAAAAACTGTTTTTT. Protein sequence: CASSPHDRGISREKLFF.

The chain combines TRBV12-2 with TRBJ2-5; the table's D call, TRBD2, has no DNA check behind it. TRBV12-2 is labeled a pseudogene. The CDR3 loop spans 19 amino acids. This chain's CDR3 is CASRSWTSGGEPFQESQYF. DNA of the CDR3: TGTGCAAGTCGCTCCTGGACTAGCGGGGGGGAACCTTTCCAAGAGTCCCAGTACTTC.

The chain has TRBV5-8 and TRBJ1-1; no firm D call. CDR3 length: 15 amino acids. Germline values: CDR1 SGHTS, CDR2 YDEGEE. Trimming cost V 7 bases and J 1 base, with 17 bases left between them. CDR3 in amino acids: CASPPTGLRNTEAFF. The CDR3 DNA is TGTGCCAGCCCCCCTACCGGGCTGAGGAACACTGAAGCTTTCTTT.

In its sample, this clone was seen once. The rearrangement uses TRBV25-1 and TRBJ1-2; D is ambiguous. V lost 4 bases and J lost 4, with 13 bases in between. The germline gives CDR1 MGHDK, CDR2 SYGVNS. CDR3 size: 14 residues. The CDR3 here is CASSGLGQSYGYTF. The CDR3 DNA is TGTGCCAGCAGTGGCCTCGGGCAGAGCTATGGCTACACCTTC.

This rearrangement joins TRBV2 to TRBJ2-1, with 9 bases that match TRBD1. J gave up 3 bases and V 4 bases, and 1 base lay outside the gene matches. Germline assignment: CDR1 SNHLY and CDR2 FYNNEI. This CDR3 comprises 14 residues. The CDR3 nucleotides are TGTGCCAGCAGTGGACAGGGGGGCTACAATGAGCAGTTCTTC. Protein: CASSGQGGYNEQFF.

The chain employs TRBV5-1 and TRBJ2-2; D possibly corresponds to TRBD1 (5 bases). This CDR3 region has 16 residues. Germline V gene sequence: CDR1 SGHRS, CDR2 YFSETQ. Trimming left V 3 bases short and J 1 base short, with 13 bases between. CDR3 sequence: CASSSKGSKNTGELFF. DNA of the CDR3: TGCGCCAGCAGCTCAAAGGGGTCGAAGAACACCGGGGAGCTGTTTTTT.

This clone was detected once. This chain joins TRBV12-3 or TRBV12-4 and TRBJ2-1; tentative D call: TRBD1 (6 bases). V shed 5 bases and J shed 4 bases, with 9 bases lying between them. The CDR3 is made up of 13 amino acids. CDR3 nucleotide sequence: TGTGCCAGCAGTACCCAGGGGTACAATGAGCAGTTCTTC. The encoded protein is CASSTQGYNEQFF.

The rearrangement joins TRBV9 to TRBJ2-6; no clear D. The germline V gene has CDR1 SGDLS and CDR2 YYNGEE. V lost 1 base to trimming and J lost 2 bases, with 13 bases between them. The CDR3 is made up of 17 amino acids. The CDR3 DNA reads as TGTGCCAGCAGCGTAAAGGGCACCGAAGCTGGGGCCAACGTCCTGACTTTC. Its translation is CASSVKGTEAGANVLTF.

The chain couples TRBV6-4 to TRBJ1-2, with unresolved D. Looked up from germline, CDR1 is MRHNA and CDR2 is SNTAGT. The CDR3 contains 10 residues. V lost 4 bases, J lost 6 bases, and 3 bases lay in between. This CDR3 reads CASSGHGYTF. For the CDR3, the DNA is TGTGCCAGCAGTGGGCATGGCTACACCTTC.

The chain couples TRBV29-1 to TRBJ2-3, with D possibly TRBD1 on 5 matching bases. There are 12 residues in the CDR3. The germline gives CDR1 SQVTM, CDR2 ANQGSEA. Trimming cost V 0 bases and J 8 bases, with 9 bases left between them. The CDR3 sequence: CSVEDQRGTQYF. In DNA form, the CDR3 reads TGCAGCGTTGAAGATCAAAGGGGTACGCAGTATTTT.

The chain carries TRBV10-3 and TRBJ1-1; D call uncertain. Trimming took 4 bases from V and 4 from J, leaving 16 bases between them. The CDR3 is 15 amino acids. Germline V CDR1 and CDR2: ENHRY, SYGVKD. The CDR3 region has the DNA TGTGCCATCAGTGTAGGATCGCAGACGGCCACTGAAGCTTTCTTT. Translation gives CAISVGSQTATEAFF.

The J gene is TRBJ1-2, the V gene TRBV12-3 or TRBV12-4; the D is unclear. CDR3 length: 10 residues. Trimming removed 2 bases at V and 7 bases at J, with 2 bases between. The CDR3 coding sequence is TGTGCCAGCAGTTTACGTGGCTACACCTTC. It codes for CASSLRGYTF.

The CDR3 region is CASSLLRARAGANVLTF. CDR3 coding DNA: TGTGCCAGCAGCTTGTTGCGGGCGCGGGCTGGGGCCAACGTCCTGACTTTC. This chain connects TRBV5-6 to TRBJ2-6; D perhaps matches TRBD2 (5 bases). V shed 1 base and J shed 2 bases, with 13 bases lying between them. Germline V gives CDR1 SGHDT, CDR2 YYEEEE. The CDR3 length is 17 residues.

The chain uses TRBV5-1 and TRBJ2-4; 7 bases map to TRBD1. Germline lookup yields CDR1 SGHRS and CDR2 YFSETQ. V lost 5 bases, J lost 8 bases, and 13 bases stayed unmatched. CDR3 length: 15 amino acids. The DNA of the CDR3 is TGCGCCAGCAGGGCTACAGGGGCCCGAGGGGACATTCAGTACTTC. Protein: CASRATGARGDIQYF.

The gene calls are TRBV11-2 and TRBJ1-1; D unclear. The V and J ends lost 2 bases and 3 bases respectively, with 19 bases between them. Germline CDR1 and CDR2: SGHAT and FQNNGV. This CDR3 region has 17 residues. The CDR3 spells CASSLRSVGVVDTEAFF. DNA for the CDR3: TGTGCCAGCAGCTTAAGGAGTGTGGGCGTGGTTGACACTGAAGCTTTCTTT.

The chain carries TRBV12-3 or TRBV12-4 and TRBJ2-1; maybe TRBD1 (5 bases). V was clipped by 10 bases and J by 10 bases, with 17 bases between them. This CDR3 comprises 12 residues. This CDR3 is CATLFQGVEQFF. Here the CDR3 DNA reads TGTGCCACCTTATTTCAGGGTGTGGAGCAGTTCTTC.

This clone was counted only a few times. The J gene is TRBJ1-2, the V gene TRBV27; 7 bases are a match to TRBD1. CDR3 size: 14 residues. The junction had 7 bases not matched to a gene; V was cut back by 4 bases and J by 5 bases. CDR1 is MNHEY and CDR2 is SMNVEV in the germline V gene (reference sequence). In DNA, the CDR3 is TGTGCCAGCAGTTCAGACAGGGACTCTTATGGCTACACCTTC. This codes for CASSSDRDSYGYTF.

For this clone: The junction does not match germline at one end; this may be a read error. The V and J genes are TRBV6-1 and TRBJ1-3, with D tentatively TRBD1 (5 bases). Germline V gene data show CDR1 as MNHNS and CDR2 as SASEGT. The CDR3 consists of 11 residues. Here the CDR3 reads CASSEVRTSYF. The CDR3 region has the DNA TGTGCCAGCAGTGAAGTTAGGACAAGTTACTTT.

The rearrangement uses TRBV9 and TRBJ1-1, with D possibly matching TRBD1 (5 bases). The CDR3 has 14 amino acids. Germline loops: CDR1 SGDLS, CDR2 YYNGEE. Trimming cost V 0 bases and J 3 bases, with 9 bases left between them. CDR3 in DNA: TGTGCCAGCAGCGTAGTTTGGGGGGACACTGAAGCTTTCTTT. It encodes CASSVVWGDTEAFF.

The V and J genes are TRBV11-3 and TRBJ2-3, with 7 nucleotides matching TRBD1. This CDR3 comprises 16 residues. V was clipped by 0 bases and J by 0 bases; unmatched bases: 3. Per the germline V gene, CDR1 is SGHNT and CDR2 is YENEEA. The DNA of the CDR3 is TGTGCCAGCAGCTTAGACGGACAGGAGAGCACAGATACGCAGTATTTT. This translates into CASSLDGQESTDTQYF.